This T cell receptor beta chain comes out of a study of T cell changes during pregnancy in multiple sclerosis. The data were produced by immunoSEQ multiplex PCR, yet TCRdb's version contains in-frame clones alone and is incomplete. The sample includes some 80,000 clones, approximately 93% of them seen just once. V lost 8 bases and J 7 bases, leaving 12 bases between the germline ends. This CDR3 is 12 amino acids long. Germline V CDR1 and CDR2: WNHNN, SYGVQD (reference sequence). The sample was CD4+ T cells from peripheral blood mononuclear cells, taken after pregnancy. The chain employs TRBV10-1 and TRBJ2-1, with D possibly being TRBD2 (5 bases). The sequence came from a female donor with multiple sclerosis, enrolled in a pregnancy study. CDR3 residues: CASEGRVNEQFF. CDR3 DNA sequence: TGCGCCAGCGAGGGCCGGGTAAATGAGCAGTTCTTC.